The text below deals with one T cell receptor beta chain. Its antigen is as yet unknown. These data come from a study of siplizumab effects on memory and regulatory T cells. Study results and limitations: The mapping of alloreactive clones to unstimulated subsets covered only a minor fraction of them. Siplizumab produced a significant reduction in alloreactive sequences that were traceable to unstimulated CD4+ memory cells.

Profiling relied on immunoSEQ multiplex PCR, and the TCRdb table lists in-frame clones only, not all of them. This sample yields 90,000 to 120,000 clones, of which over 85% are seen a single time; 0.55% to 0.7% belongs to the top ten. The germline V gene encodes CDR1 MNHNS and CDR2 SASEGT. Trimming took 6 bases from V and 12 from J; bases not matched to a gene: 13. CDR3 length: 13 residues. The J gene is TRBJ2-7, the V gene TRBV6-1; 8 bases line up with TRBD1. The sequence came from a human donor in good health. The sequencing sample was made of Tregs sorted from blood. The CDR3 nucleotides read TGTGCCAGCAGCGAGGGGCAGGGGGCGAGGGGGTACTTC. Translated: CASSEGQGARGYF.